This T cell receptor beta chain was identified in a study of blood T cell repertoires in COVID-19. Across the study: T cells, B-cell-depleted T cells, or PBMCs provided the cDNA or gDNA that served as material.

Repertoires were generated with immunoSEQ multiplex PCR, while TCRdb's copy carries only in-frame clones and drops some. There are fewer than 300,000 clones in the sample; 70% to 90% occur only once, and 0.75% to 0.95% lies in the top ten. The receptor was derived from a human donor with COVID-19, enrolled during active disease. The donor label of this sample is uncertain. The sample consisted of peripheral blood.

The DNA of the CDR3 is TGCGCCAGCAGCTTGAGAGGGGGTGAGTCGGATACGCAGTATTTT. Protein sequence: CASSLRGGESDTQYF. The chain carries TRBV5-1 and TRBJ2-3, with D possibly TRBD1 on 6 matching bases. The CDR3 loop spans 15 amino acids. V lost 1 base, J lost 6 bases, and 15 bases lay in between. CDR1 is SGHRS, CDR2 YFSETQ, per germline.